This TCR beta chain was observed in a study of T cells after yellow fever vaccination. Turning to the study itself: The fractions with low cell numbers were processed using SMART-Seq v4 Ultra Low Input.

The CDR3 totals 13 residues. Trimming stripped 6 bases from V and 6 bases from J, with 14 bases between. This clonotype was found a few times. TCRdb re-derived calls from the 5' RACE reads in MiXCR, one entry per CDR3 protein. Of approximately 550,000 distinct CDR3 sequences listed, 15% to 20% were seen once; the top ten hold approximately 14%. This clonotype originated in a man younger than 45 who received the YFV17D yellow fever vaccine. The genes are TRBV12-3 or TRBV12-4 and TRBJ1-1; weak D call: TRBD1 (5 bases). The sample was PBMCs, taken 15 days after the yellow fever booster vaccination. The CDR3, as DNA: TGTGCCAGCAGCTGGACACCATTCGCTGAAGCTTTCTTT. Amino acids: CASSWTPFAEAFF.